These T cell receptor beta chains were read from a single sample in a study of CD8 T cells in Susac syndrome. TCRdb re-analysed the immunoSEQ multiplex PCR reads in MiXCR, keeping a single row per CDR3 protein. The sample contains 150,000 to 200,000 distinct CDR3 sequences, 93% of which appear only once. The sample comprised CD4+ T cells from PBMCs. Receptors originate from a human donor in good health. The CDR3 runs from the conserved cysteine through the conserved F or W. D genes are given only for firm matches. The size field is filled for only some rows; it gives once, few, many or a size class.

DNA | CDR3 | D | size | J | V
TGTGCCAGCGGTGGACAGCTTAATGAAAAACTGTTTTTT | CASGGQLNEKLFF | - | - | TRBJ1-4 | TRBV6-5
TGTGCCAGCAGTTACTCGTACAGGGACACTGAAGCTTTCTTT | CASSYSYRDTEAFF | - | - | TRBJ1-1 | TRBV6-5
TGTGCCAGCAGCTCGCCGGGGGCAAACACTGAAGCTTTCTTT | CASSSPGANTEAFF | - | - | TRBJ1-1 | TRBV11-3
TGTGCCAGCAGCGTCGGGTGGCGCACTGAAGCTTTCTTT | CASSVGWRTEAFF | - | - | TRBJ1-1 | TRBV9
TGCGCCAGCAGCCAACCAGAGAGACAGGCGGGAGGGGACCAGTACTTC | CASSQPERQAGGDQYF | TRBD2 | - | TRBJ2-5 | TRBV4-1
TGTGCCAGCAGCCTTTGGGGGAATAATTCACCCCTCCACTTT | CASSLWGNNSPLHF | - | - | TRBJ1-6 | TRBV3-1
TGTGCCAGCTCCCCCTTTGAGGGTAACTATGGCTACACCTTC | CASSPFEGNYGYTF | - | few | TRBJ1-2 | TRBV9
TGTGCCAGCAGTCCGGACAGGGGGCCGGATTCACCCCTCCACTTT | CASSPDRGPDSPLHF | TRBD1 | - | TRBJ1-6 | TRBV27
TGTGCCAGCAGTTTACAGGGGAGCTTGCTGCCCCAGCATTTT | CASSLQGSLLPQHF | - | - | TRBJ1-5 | TRBV12-3/TRBV12-4
TGCAGTGCTAGTGCCAGGGCCTACGAGCAGTACTTC | CSASARAYEQYF | - | - | TRBJ2-7 | TRBV20-1
TGCGCCAGCAGCCACCTGACAGGAGCGAAAAACATTCAGTACTTC | CASSHLTGAKNIQYF | - | - | TRBJ2-4 | TRBV4-1
TGCAGTGCGAAGACTAGCGGGGGGCCCTTATACAATGAGCAGTTCTTC | CSAKTSGGPLYNEQFF | TRBD2 | - | TRBJ2-1 | TRBV20-1
TGTGCCTGGAGTAAAATGGCTAGGGAGCAGTACTTC | CAWSKMAREQYF | - | - | TRBJ2-7 | TRBV30
TGTGCCAGCAGACTGACGGGGATCTATTCACCCCTCCACTTT | CASRLTGIYSPLHF | - | - | TRBJ1-6 | TRBV2
TGCAGTGCTAGAGATGGGCAGGCAACCACCGGGGAGCTGTTTTTT | CSARDGQATTGELFF | - | once | TRBJ2-2 | TRBV20-1
TGCAGCGTTTGCCTGGGACTTTTCACAGATACGCAGTATTTT | CSVCLGLFTDTQYF | - | - | TRBJ2-3 | TRBV29-1
TGTGCCAGCTCACCCCCCGGAGGGTCCAGCGGAGAGACCCAGTACTTC | CASSPPGGSSGETQYF | - | - | TRBJ2-5 | TRBV18
TGTGCCAGCAGACCTCAGGGAATCCAGCCCCAGCATTTT | CASRPQGIQPQHF | - | - | TRBJ1-5 | TRBV12-3/TRBV12-4
TGTGCCAGCAGCTGGGACAGATTCAGTGGCTACACCTTC | CASSWDRFSGYTF | TRBD1 | - | TRBJ1-2 | TRBV7-2
TGTGCCAGCAGCCAAGTCCAGGCGAGAGAGACCCAGTACTTC | CASSQVQARETQYF | - | - | TRBJ2-5 | TRBV3-1
TGTGCCATCAAAAGAGCGGGGCTACGCACAGATACGCAGTATTTT | CAIKRAGLRTDTQYF | TRBD2 | once | TRBJ2-3 | TRBV10-3
TGCGCCAGCATCCCGGACAGCACCTACAATGAGCAGTTCTTC | CASIPDSTYNEQFF | - | - | TRBJ2-1 | TRBV5-1
TGCAGCGCTGACAGGGGGGGCACTGAAGCTTTCTTT | CSADRGGTEAFF | TRBD1 | once | TRBJ1-1 | TRBV29-1
TGCGCCAGCAGTGAACGGAGGAACACTGAAGCTTTCTTT | CASSERRNTEAFF | - | - | TRBJ1-1 | TRBV10-1
TGCAGTGCTTGGTCCGGCGTGCAGTACTTC | CSAWSGVQYF | - | - | TRBJ2-7 | TRBV20-1